This T cell receptor beta chain appears in the sequencing data of a study of a mutant IDH1 vaccine in newly diagnosed glioma. Here immunoSEQ multiplex PCR was the method, and the copy in TCRdb shows in-frame clones only, minus some. The sample lists about 38,000 clones, roughly 79% occurring once. Time point of the sample: week 23, last vaccination. Every single dose of the vaccine, 300 ug of mutant IDH1 20-mer peptide, came with topical imiquimod. Germline values: CDR1 SEHNR, CDR2 FQNEAQ (reference sequence). The CDR3 runs 13 residues. With 6 bases removed from V and 7 bases from J, the gap between germline ends came to 13 bases. This clone appeared once. The antigen is not known.

This chain connects TRBV7-9 to TRBJ2-1, with D maybe TRBD1 (6 bases). This receptor was identified in a man in his forties with glioma. The source was PBMCs, collected from a glioma patient whose treatment included an IDH1 peptide vaccine. The CDR3 protein is CASRIPQGNEQFF. The CDR3 coding sequence is TGTGCCAGCAGGATACCGCAGGGGAATGAGCAGTTCTTC.